This T cell receptor beta chain was sequenced for a study of T cell repertoires in cytomegalovirus infection. Study-wide results and caveats: HLA-C-restricted CMV-specific TCR beta clonotypes prevailed in the ex vivo response.

This clonotype was counted at least ten times. Its antigen is still unknown. MiXCR, applied by TCRdb to the reads, yields one record per CDR3 protein. The table has a few hundred thousand distinct CDR3 sequences, around 15% seen once; the top ten hold 7% to 9.5%. The TCR sequence derives from a human donor in good health (CMV status not recorded). Some clones in this sample may be carry-over from other donors' samples. What was sequenced was PBMCs.

CDR3 residues: CASSLGTLPGELFF. CDR3 DNA: TGTGCCAGCAGCTTAGGGACACTTCCCGGGGAGCTGTTTTTT. The V gene is TRBV7-8, the J gene TRBJ2-2, with D maybe TRBD1 (5 bases). Germline V gene lookup returns CDR1 SGHVS and CDR2 FQNEAQ. This CDR3 is 14 amino acids long. The V end lost 1 base, the J end lost 6 bases, and 9 bases lay between the germline ends. Using reference TRBV7-8 and TRBJ2-2 for the parts outside the CDR3, the full variable domain is GAGVSQSPRYKVAKRGQDVALRCDPISGHVSLFWYQQALGQGPEFLTYFQNEAQLDKSGLPSDRFFAERPEGSVSTLKIQRTQQEDSAVYLCASSLGTLPGELFFGEGSRLTVL.